The 4 T cell receptor beta chains below were found in one sample sequenced in a study of cytomegalovirus exposure and HLA in healthy donors. PCR used 60 Vbeta primers and 13 Jbeta primers. Method: immunoSEQ multiplex PCR; TCRdb's copy keeps in-frame clones and lacks some. Here the sample spans some 140,000 clones, about three quarters being singletons. The material sequenced was PBMCs. These receptors came from a male donor in good health and CMV-seropositive.

A note on this clone: One junction end disagrees with the germline gene, perhaps due to a read error. The CDR3 DNA follows: TGTGCCAGCAGCTTAGTTGGTGGCTTTCTCTCCAACAATGAGCAGTTCTTC. This gives the protein CASSLVGGFLSNNEQFF. The chain recombines TRBV7-2 with TRBJ2-1; D gene ambiguous. Germline V gene sequence: CDR1 SGHTA, CDR2 FQGNSA. The CDR3 has 17 residues.

Comment on this clone: The same CDR3 also results from other DNA sequences found in this sample. This sequence joins TRBV7-8 and TRBJ1-4; 12 nucleotides agree with TRBD1. With V trimmed by 5 bases and J by 8 bases, 12 bases remained unmatched. The CDR3 contains 17 residues. Germline CDR1 and CDR2: SGHVS and FQNEAQ. The CDR3 sequence is CASSPTRDRGQREKLFF. Here the CDR3 DNA reads TGTGCCAGCAGCCCCACCCGGGACAGGGGGCAAAGGGAAAAACTGTTTTTT.

V gene TRBV7-9 combines with J gene TRBJ2-5, with TRBD2 matching over 8 bases. After removal of 1 base from V and 1 base from J, the junction contained 2 bases not matched to a gene. This CDR3 region has 15 residues. Germline V gene data show CDR1 as SEHNR and CDR2 as FQNEAQ (reference sequence). The CDR3 region has the DNA TGTGCCAGCAGCTTAGAACGGGGGGGCCAAGAGACCCAGTACTTC. It specifies CASSLERGGQETQYF.

This clone was seen a few times. V and J are TRBV29-1 and TRBJ1-5; 11 positions agree with TRBD1. J lost 6 bases, V lost 4 bases, and 8 bases had no gene match. The germline gives CDR1 SQVTM, CDR2 ANQGSEA. There are 15 residues in the CDR3. The CDR3 DNA reads as TGCAGCGTTGTCGAGGACAGGGGGCGCGGTCAGCCCCAGCATTTT. It specifies CSVVEDRGRGQPQHF.